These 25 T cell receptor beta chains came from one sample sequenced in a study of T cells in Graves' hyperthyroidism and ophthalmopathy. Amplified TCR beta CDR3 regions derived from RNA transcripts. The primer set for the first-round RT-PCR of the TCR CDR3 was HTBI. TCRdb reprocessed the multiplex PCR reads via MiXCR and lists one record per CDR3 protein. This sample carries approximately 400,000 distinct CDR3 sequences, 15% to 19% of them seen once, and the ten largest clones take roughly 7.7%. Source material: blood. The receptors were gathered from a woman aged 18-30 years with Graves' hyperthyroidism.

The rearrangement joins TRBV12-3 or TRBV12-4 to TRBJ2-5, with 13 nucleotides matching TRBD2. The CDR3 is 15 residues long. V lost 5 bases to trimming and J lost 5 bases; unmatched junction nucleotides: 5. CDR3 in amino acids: CASSPLAGGRETQYF. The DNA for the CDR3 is TGTGCCAGCAGTCCACTAGCGGGGGGGCGGGAGACCCAGTACTTC.

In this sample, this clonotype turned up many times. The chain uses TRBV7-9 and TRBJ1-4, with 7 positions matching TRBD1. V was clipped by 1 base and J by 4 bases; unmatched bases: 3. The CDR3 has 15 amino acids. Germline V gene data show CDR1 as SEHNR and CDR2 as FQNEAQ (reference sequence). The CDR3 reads CASSLGQGFNEKLFF. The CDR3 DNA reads TGTGCCAGCAGCTTAGGACAGGGCTTTAATGAAAAACTGTTTTTT. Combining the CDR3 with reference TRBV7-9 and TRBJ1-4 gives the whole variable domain DTGVSQNPRHKITKRGQNVTFRCDPISEHNRLYWYRQTLGQGPEFLTYFQNEAQLEKSRLLSDRFSAERPKGSFSTLEIQRTEQGDSAMYLCASSLGQGFNEKLFFGSGTQLSVL.

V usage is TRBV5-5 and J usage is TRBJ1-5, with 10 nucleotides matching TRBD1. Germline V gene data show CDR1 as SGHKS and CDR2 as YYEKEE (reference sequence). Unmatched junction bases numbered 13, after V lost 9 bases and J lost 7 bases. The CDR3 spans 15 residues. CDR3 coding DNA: TGTGCCACCTCCCCTGGGACAGGGGTGAACCAGCCCCAGCATTTT. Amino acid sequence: CATSPGTGVNQPQHF.

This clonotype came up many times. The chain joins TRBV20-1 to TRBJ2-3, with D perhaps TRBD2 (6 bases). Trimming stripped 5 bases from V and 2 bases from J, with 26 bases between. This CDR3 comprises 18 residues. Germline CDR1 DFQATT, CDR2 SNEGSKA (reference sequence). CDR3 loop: CSADFLGTHPLPTDTQYF. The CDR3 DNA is TGCAGTGCTGATTTCCTCGGGACTCACCCATTACCCACAGATACGCAGTATTTT.

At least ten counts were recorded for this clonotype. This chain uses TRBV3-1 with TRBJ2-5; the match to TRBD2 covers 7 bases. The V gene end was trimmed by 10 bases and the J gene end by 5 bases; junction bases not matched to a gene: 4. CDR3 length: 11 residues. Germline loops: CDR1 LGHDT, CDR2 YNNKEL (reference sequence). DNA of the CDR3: TGTGCCACGAGCGGGGTGGAGACCCAGTACTTC. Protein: CATSGVETQYF.

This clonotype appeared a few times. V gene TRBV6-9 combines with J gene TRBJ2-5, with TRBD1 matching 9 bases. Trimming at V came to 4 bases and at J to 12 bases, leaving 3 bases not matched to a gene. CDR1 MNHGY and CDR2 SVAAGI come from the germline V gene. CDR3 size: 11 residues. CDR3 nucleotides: TGTGCCAGCAGTTGGACAGGGGTCGAGTACTTC. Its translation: CASSWTGVEYF.

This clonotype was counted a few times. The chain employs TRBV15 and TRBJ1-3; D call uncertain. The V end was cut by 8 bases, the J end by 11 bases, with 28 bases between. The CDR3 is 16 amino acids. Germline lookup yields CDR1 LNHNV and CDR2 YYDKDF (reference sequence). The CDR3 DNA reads TGTGCCACCCAAAGGAAGTCTGGCGGCGTCCAAGACCCCATATATTTT. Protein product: CATQRKSGGVQDPIYF.

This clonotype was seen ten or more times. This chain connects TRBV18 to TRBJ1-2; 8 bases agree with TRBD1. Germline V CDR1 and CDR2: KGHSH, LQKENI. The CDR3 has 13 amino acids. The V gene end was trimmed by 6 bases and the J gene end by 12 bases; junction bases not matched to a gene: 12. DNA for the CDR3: TGTGCCAGCTCTCCCGACAGGGGAGGTGAGAACACCTTC. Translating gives CASSPDRGGENTF.

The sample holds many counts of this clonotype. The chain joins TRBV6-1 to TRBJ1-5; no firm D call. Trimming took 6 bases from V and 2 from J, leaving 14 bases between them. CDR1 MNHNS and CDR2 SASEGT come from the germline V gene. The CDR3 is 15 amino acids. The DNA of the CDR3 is TGTGCCAGCAGCTTCGACCTTATTGGCAATCAGCCCCAGCATTTT. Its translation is CASSFDLIGNQPQHF.

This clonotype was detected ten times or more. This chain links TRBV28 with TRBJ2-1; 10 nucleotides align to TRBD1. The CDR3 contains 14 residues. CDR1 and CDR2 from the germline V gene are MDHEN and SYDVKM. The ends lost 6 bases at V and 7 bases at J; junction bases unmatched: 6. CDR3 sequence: CASRGTGAWNEQFF. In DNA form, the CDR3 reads TGTGCCAGCAGGGGGACAGGGGCGTGGAATGAGCAGTTCTTC.

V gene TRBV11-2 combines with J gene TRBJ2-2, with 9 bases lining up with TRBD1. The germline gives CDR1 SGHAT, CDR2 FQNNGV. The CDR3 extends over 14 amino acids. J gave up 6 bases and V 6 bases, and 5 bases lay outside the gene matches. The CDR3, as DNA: TGTGCCAGCAGGTTGGGACAGGGATCCGGGGAGCTGTTTTTT. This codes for CASRLGQGSGELFF. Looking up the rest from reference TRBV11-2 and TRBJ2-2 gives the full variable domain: EAGVAQSPRYKIIEKRQSVAFWCNPISGHATLYWYQQILGQGPKLLIQFQNNGVVDDSQLPKDRFSAERLKGVDSTLKIQPAKLEDSAVYLCASRLGQGSGELFFGEGSRLTVL.

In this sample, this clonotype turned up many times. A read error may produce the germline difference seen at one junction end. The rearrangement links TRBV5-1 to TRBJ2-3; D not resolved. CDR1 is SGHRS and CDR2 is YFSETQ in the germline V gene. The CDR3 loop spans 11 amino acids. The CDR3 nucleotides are TGTGCCAGCAGTTTAAGTGATACGCAGTATTTT. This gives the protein CASSLSDTQYF.

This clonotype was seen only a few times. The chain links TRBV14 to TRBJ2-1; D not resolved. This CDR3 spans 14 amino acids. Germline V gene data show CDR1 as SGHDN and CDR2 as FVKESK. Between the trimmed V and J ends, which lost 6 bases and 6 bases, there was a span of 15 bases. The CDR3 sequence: CASRPVGVGNEQFF. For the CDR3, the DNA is TGTGCCAGCAGGCCCGTAGGCGTCGGCAATGAGCAGTTCTTC.

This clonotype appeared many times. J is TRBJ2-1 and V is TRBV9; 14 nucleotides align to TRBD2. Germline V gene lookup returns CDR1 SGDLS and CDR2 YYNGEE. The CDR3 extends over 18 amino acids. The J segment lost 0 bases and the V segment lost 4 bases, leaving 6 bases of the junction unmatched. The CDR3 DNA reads TGTGCCAGCAGCCCGTCCGGGACTAGCGGGGGCTCCTACAATGAGCAGTTCTTC. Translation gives CASSPSGTSGGSYNEQFF.

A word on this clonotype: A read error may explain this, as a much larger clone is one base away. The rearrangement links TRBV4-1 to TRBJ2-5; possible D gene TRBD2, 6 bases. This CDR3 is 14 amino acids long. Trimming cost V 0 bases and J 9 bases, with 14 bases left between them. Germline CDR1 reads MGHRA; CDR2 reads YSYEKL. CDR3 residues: CASSQDLGGKAQYF. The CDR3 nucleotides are TGCGCCAGCAGCCAAGATCTCGGGGGAAAGGCCCAGTACTTC.

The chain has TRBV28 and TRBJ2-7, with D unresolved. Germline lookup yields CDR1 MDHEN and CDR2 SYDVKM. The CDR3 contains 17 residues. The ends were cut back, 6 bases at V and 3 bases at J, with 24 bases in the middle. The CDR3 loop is CASSRLLSEESSYEQYF. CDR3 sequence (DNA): TGTGCCAGCAGCCGCCTTTTGTCAGAGGAGAGTAGCTACGAGCAGTACTTC.

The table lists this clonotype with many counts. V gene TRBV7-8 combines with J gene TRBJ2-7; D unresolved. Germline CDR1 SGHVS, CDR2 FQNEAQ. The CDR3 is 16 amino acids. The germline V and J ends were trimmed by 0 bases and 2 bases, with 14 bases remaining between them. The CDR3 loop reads CASSLAGSASTYEQYF. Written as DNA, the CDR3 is TGTGCCAGCAGCTTAGCGGGTTCGGCCAGCACCTACGAGCAGTACTTC.

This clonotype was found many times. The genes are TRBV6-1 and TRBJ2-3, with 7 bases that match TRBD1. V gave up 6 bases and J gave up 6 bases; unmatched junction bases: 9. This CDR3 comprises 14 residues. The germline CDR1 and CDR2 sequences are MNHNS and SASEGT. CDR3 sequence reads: CASSDRDRGDTQYF. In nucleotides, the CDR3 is TGTGCCAGCAGCGACAGGGACAGAGGGGATACGCAGTATTTT.

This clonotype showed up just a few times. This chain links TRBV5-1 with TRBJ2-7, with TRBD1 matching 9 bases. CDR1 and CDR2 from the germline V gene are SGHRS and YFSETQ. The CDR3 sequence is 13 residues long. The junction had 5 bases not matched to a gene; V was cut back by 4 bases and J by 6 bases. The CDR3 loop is CASSRTGDREQYF. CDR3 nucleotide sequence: TGCGCCAGCAGCCGGACAGGGGATCGCGAGCAGTACTTC.

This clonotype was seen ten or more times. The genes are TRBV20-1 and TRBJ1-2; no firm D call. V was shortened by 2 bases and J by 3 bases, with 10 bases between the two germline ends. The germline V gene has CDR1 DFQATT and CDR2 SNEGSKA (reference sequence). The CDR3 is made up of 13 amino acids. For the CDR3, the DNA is TGCAGTGCTAGATCTAGGTGGGACTATGGCTACACCTTC. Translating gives CSARSRWDYGYTF.

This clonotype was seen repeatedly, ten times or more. CDR3 DNA: TGTGCCAGCAGTTTAGAAGGCCCTGCGAATTCCTACAATGAGCAGTTCTTC. It translates to CASSLEGPANSYNEQFF. The chain has TRBV12-3 or TRBV12-4 and TRBJ2-1, with D hard to call. The CDR3 contains 17 residues. V was cut by 1 base and J by 1 base, with 14 bases left in between.

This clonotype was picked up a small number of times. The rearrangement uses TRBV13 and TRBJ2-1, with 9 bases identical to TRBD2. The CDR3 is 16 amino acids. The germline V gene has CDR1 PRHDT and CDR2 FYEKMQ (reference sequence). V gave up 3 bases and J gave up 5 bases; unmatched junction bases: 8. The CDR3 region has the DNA TGTGCCAGCAGCTTGGGTGGCGGGGGGGCCAACAATGAGCAGTTCTTC. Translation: CASSLGGGGANNEQFF.

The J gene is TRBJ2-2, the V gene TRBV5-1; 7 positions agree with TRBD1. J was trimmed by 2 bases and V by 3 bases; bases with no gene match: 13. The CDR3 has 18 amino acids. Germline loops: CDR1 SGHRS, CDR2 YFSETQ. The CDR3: CASSWDRGLLSNTGELFF. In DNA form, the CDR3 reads TGCGCCAGCAGCTGGGACAGAGGGCTCCTCTCTAACACCGGGGAGCTGTTTTTT.

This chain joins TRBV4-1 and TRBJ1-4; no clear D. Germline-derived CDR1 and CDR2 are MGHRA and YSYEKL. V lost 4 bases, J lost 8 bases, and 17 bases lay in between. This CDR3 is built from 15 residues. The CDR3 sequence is CASSRSGHLGEKLFF. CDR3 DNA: TGCGCCAGCAGCCGCTCGGGCCATCTCGGCGAAAAACTGTTTTTT.

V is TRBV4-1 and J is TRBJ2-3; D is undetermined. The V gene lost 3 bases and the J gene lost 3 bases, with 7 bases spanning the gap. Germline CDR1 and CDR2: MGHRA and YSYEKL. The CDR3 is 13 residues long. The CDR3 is CASSHLGTDTQYF. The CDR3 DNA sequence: TGCGCCAGCAGCCACCTGGGGACAGATACGCAGTATTTT.